Following are 28 T cell receptor beta chains from one sample sequenced in a study of STAT3 mutations in large granular lymphocyte leukemia. Study results and caveats: Every T-cell large granular lymphocyte leukemia patient had at least one immunodominant TCR beta clonotype.

Profiling relied on immunoSEQ multiplex PCR, and the TCRdb table lists in-frame clones only, not all of them. The profile shows 15,000 to 19,000 clones, approximately 91% of them singletons. The antigens these receptors bind are not known. Sequences were obtained from peripheral blood mononuclear cells. The source is a woman aged 45-65 years with T-cell large granular lymphocyte leukemia. Some clones in this sample may be carry-over from other donors' samples.

This chain uses TRBV10-3 with TRBJ1-1; possible D gene TRBD1, 6 bases. Germline lookup yields CDR1 ENHRY and CDR2 SYGVKD. The CDR3 is 12 residues long. Trimming shortened V by 7 bases and J by 4 bases, and 10 bases separated the two germline ends. CDR3 region: CAINGGGTEAFF. DNA for the CDR3: TGTGCCATCAATGGGGGCGGCACTGAAGCTTTCTTT.

The chain is built from TRBV7-3 and TRBJ2-4; a possible D gene is TRBD2 (5 bases). Per germline, CDR1 SGHTA and CDR2 FQGTGA. The germline V and J ends were trimmed by 6 bases and 6 bases, with 12 bases remaining between them. The CDR3 spans 13 residues. Here the CDR3 DNA reads TGTGCCAGCAGTTCCCCGGGAACAAACATTCAGTACTTC. This gives the protein CASSSPGTNIQYF.

The chain joins TRBV5-1 to TRBJ2-1; maybe TRBD2 (6 bases). The CDR3 contains 14 residues. Trimming took off 5 bases at V and 6 bases at J, with 15 bases between the two ends. CDR1 and CDR2 from the germline V gene are SGHRS and YFSETQ. CDR3 sequence reads: CASSPRRVGNEQFF. Here the CDR3 DNA reads TGCGCCAGCAGTCCAAGGAGGGTGGGCAATGAGCAGTTCTTC.

This chain connects TRBV6-5 to TRBJ2-5, with D possibly matching TRBD2 (6 bases). The CDR3 is made up of 13 amino acids. V dropped 6 bases and J dropped 3 bases, with 11 bases sitting between them. Germline CDR1 reads MNHEY; CDR2 reads SVGAGI. The CDR3 sequence: CASRTSGEETQYF. The CDR3 bases are TGTGCCAGCAGGACTTCGGGGGAAGAGACCCAGTACTTC.

This chain connects TRBV4-3 to TRBJ2-1; D is undetermined. Germline V gene data show CDR1 as LGHNA and CDR2 as YSLEER. This CDR3 has 16 amino acids. Between the trimmed V and J ends, which lost 1 base and 4 bases, there was a span of 14 bases. CDR3 loop: CASSQGAHTLYNEQFF. The CDR3 nucleotides read TGCGCCAGCAGCCAAGGAGCGCATACTCTTTACAATGAGCAGTTCTTC.

This chain links TRBV5-1 with TRBJ2-3; weak D call: TRBD1 (6 bases). Germline V gene sequence: CDR1 SGHRS, CDR2 YFSETQ. This CDR3 contains 17 residues. V was pared by 1 base and J by 2 bases, with 17 bases between. CDR3 sequence reads: CASSLLGASGYTDTQYF. CDR3 sequence (DNA): TGCGCCAGCAGCTTGCTGGGGGCCTCCGGGTACACAGATACGCAGTATTTT.

This clone was observed a single time. The V and J genes are TRBV7-2 and TRBJ2-1; D possibly uses TRBD1 or TRBD2 (5 bases each). Germline V CDR1 and CDR2: SGHTA, FQGNSA. V lost 5 bases, J lost 9 bases, and 20 bases lay in between. This CDR3 is built from 15 residues. CDR3 sequence (DNA): TGTGCCAGCAGCCTCGGTGGGACGCACGGTAGTGAGCAGTTCTTC. Translated: CASSLGGTHGSEQFF. The full variable domain, rest sourced from reference TRBV7-2 and TRBJ2-1, is GAGVSQSPSNKVTEKGKDVELRCDPISGHTALYWYRQSLGQGLEFLIYFQGNSAPDKSGLPSDRFSAERTGGSVSTLTIQRTQQEDSAVYLCASSLGGTHGSEQFFGPGTRLTVL.

J is TRBJ2-1 and V is TRBV9; D tentatively fits TRBD1 or TRBD2 (5 bases each). CDR3 size: 15 residues. V was trimmed by 0 bases and J by 0 bases, leaving 7 bases between them. The germline gives CDR1 SGDLS, CDR2 YYNGEE. CDR3 coding DNA: TGTGCCAGCAGCGTAGGTGGGGGCTCCTACAATGAGCAGTTCTTC. Amino acids: CASSVGGGSYNEQFF.

The chain employs TRBV7-3 and TRBJ1-1; D is perhaps TRBD1 (6 bases). Germline V gene sequence: CDR1 SGHTA, CDR2 FQGTGA. The CDR3 is 13 amino acids. V lost 3 bases to trimming and J lost 4 bases, with 9 bases between them. CDR3 loop: CASSFQGLTEAFF. CDR3 sequence (DNA): TGTGCCAGCAGCTTCCAGGGGCTCACTGAAGCTTTCTTT.

J is TRBJ2-2 and V is TRBV27; 9 positions match TRBD2. Germline V CDR1 and CDR2: MNHEY, SMNVEV (reference sequence). This CDR3 contains 21 residues. Losses at the gene ends were 7 bases for V and 4 bases for J; bases not matched to a gene: 25. CDR3 residues: CASILSGTLAGQGRGTGELFF. The DNA of the CDR3 is TGTGCCAGCATCCTCTCAGGGACTCTAGCGGGACAAGGTCGGGGCACCGGGGAGCTGTTTTTT.

J is TRBJ2-3 and V is TRBV6-6; D not certain. Germline CDR1 MNHNY, CDR2 SVGAGI (reference sequence). The CDR3 has 14 residues. The ends were cut back, 5 bases at V and 0 bases at J, with 9 bases in the middle. The CDR3 nucleotides read TGTGCCAGCAGTCCCACGGGTAGCACAGATACGCAGTATTTT. Its translation: CASSPTGSTDTQYF.

The rearrangement links TRBV6-5 to TRBJ1-2; no firm D call. There are 13 residues in the CDR3. Trimming pared 4 bases from V and 5 bases from J, leaving 11 bases between. Germline V CDR1 and CDR2: MNHEY, SVGAGI. CDR3 bases: TGTGCCAGCAGTTCCCCCGGTGGGTATGGCTACACCTTC. Translating gives CASSSPGGYGYTF.

The V call is TRBV30, the J call TRBJ1-2; unclear D gene. The CDR3 has 12 residues. Germline loops: CDR1 GTSNPN, CDR2 SVGIG (reference sequence). Trimming stripped 4 bases from V and 3 bases from J, with 9 bases between. CDR3: CAWTVLDYGYTF. The CDR3 DNA is TGTGCCTGGACAGTGCTTGACTATGGCTACACCTTC.

This rearrangement joins TRBV5-4 to TRBJ2-1; TRBD2 matches at 9 bases. The CDR3 consists of 15 residues. Germline V lookup: CDR1 SGHNT, CDR2 YYREEE (reference sequence). Trimming removed 3 bases from V and 1 base from J; junction bases left unmatched: 2. CDR3 nucleotides: TGTGCCAGCAGCTCCCTAGCGGGATCCTACAATGAGCAGTTCTTC. Amino acids: CASSSLAGSYNEQFF.

The rearrangement joins TRBV4-2 to TRBJ1-5; tentative D call: TRBD1 (6 bases). CDR1 and CDR2 from the germline V gene are LGHNA and YNFKEQ. V was trimmed by 3 bases and J by 9 bases, leaving 12 bases between them. The CDR3 has 13 amino acids. CDR3 region: CASSQETGLPQHF. In DNA, the CDR3 is TGTGCCAGCAGCCAGGAAACAGGGTTGCCCCAGCATTTT.

CDR3 DNA: TGTGCCATCAGTGAGTTAAACGAGCAGTACTTC. Translation: CAISELNEQYF. The chain recombines TRBV10-3 with TRBJ2-7, with D hard to call. The germline V gene has CDR1 ENHRY and CDR2 SYGVKD. V lost 1 base and J 5 bases, leaving 3 bases between the germline ends. This CDR3 spans 11 amino acids.

There are a few counts of this clone. V and J are TRBV18 and TRBJ2-2; either TRBD1 or TRBD2 may fit D (5 bases each). Germline CDR1 reads KGHSH; CDR2 reads LQKENI. V was shortened by 8 bases and J by 0 bases, with 16 bases between the two germline ends. The CDR3 length is 16 residues. The chain's CDR3 is CASRDLVTSNTGELFF. CDR3 nucleotide sequence: TGTGCCAGCCGGGACCTAGTTACTTCGAACACCGGGGAGCTGTTTTTT.

About this clone itself: In the same sample, other DNA sequences code for this CDR3. The gene calls are TRBV19 and TRBJ1-2, with TRBD1 matching 7 bases. The CDR3 runs 13 residues. The junction had 7 bases not matched to a gene; V was cut back by 8 bases and J by 4 bases. The germline V gene encodes CDR1 LNHDA and CDR2 SQIVND (reference sequence). The CDR3 DNA reads as TGTGCCAGTGGAGACCGGGACAGCTATGGCTACACCTTC. Protein sequence: CASGDRDSYGYTF.

This chain joins TRBV7-6 and TRBJ2-1; 8 bases fit TRBD2. Trimming at V came to 1 base and at J to 8 bases, leaving 7 bases not matched to a gene. This CDR3 has 15 amino acids. Looked up from germline, CDR1 is SGHVS and CDR2 is FNYEAQ. In DNA form, the CDR3 reads TGTGCCAGCAGCTTAGGGAGCGGGAGTTTCTATGAGCAGTTCTTC. Translating it yields CASSLGSGSFYEQFF.

The rearrangement uses TRBV7-9 and TRBJ1-1; D not certain. The germline V gene encodes CDR1 SEHNR and CDR2 FQNEAQ (reference sequence). The CDR3 is 13 amino acids. Trimming pared 11 bases from V and 0 bases from J, leaving 13 bases between. Here the CDR3 reads CASEGRMNTEAFF. Here the CDR3 DNA reads TGTGCCTCGGAGGGAAGGATGAACACTGAAGCTTTCTTT.

The chain joins TRBV6-5 to TRBJ1-2; the match to TRBD1 covers 12 bases. CDR1 MNHEY and CDR2 SVGAGI come from the germline V gene. This CDR3 has 13 amino acids. The V gene end was trimmed by 5 bases and the J gene end by 8 bases; junction bases not matched to a gene: 3. CDR3 residues: CASSPGTGGGYTF. The CDR3 nucleotides are TGTGCCAGCAGTCCAGGGACAGGGGGCGGCTACACCTTC.

The chain carries TRBV2 and TRBJ2-7, with D perhaps assigned TRBD1 or TRBD2 (6 bases each). Germline V gene data show CDR1 as SNHLY and CDR2 as FYNNEI. This CDR3 spans 14 amino acids. Deletions cut 6 bases from V and 7 bases from J, with 19 bases between. CDR3: CASRGATGRWEQYF. For the CDR3, the DNA is TGTGCCAGCAGGGGGGCCACAGGGAGGTGGGAGCAGTACTTC.

V usage is TRBV29-1 and J usage is TRBJ2-7, with 7 bases aligning to TRBD1. The CDR3 contains 13 residues. The V and J ends lost 2 bases and 3 bases, in that order; junction bases with no gene match: 4. Germline assignment: CDR1 SQVTM and CDR2 ANQGSEA. The DNA for the CDR3 is TGCAGCGTTGAATGGGGACAGTACTACGAGCAGTACTTC. Translation gives CSVEWGQYYEQYF.

This clone appeared a single time. The V gene is TRBV5-8, the J gene TRBJ2-3; possibly TRBD2 for D (5 bases). There are 15 residues in the CDR3. Trimming shortened V by 1 base and J by 2 bases, and 11 bases separated the two germline ends. CDR1 and CDR2 from the germline V gene are SGHTS and YDEGEE. The CDR3 nucleotides are TGTGCCAGCAGCTTGATTATGGGAGTCACAGATACGCAGTATTTT. This encodes CASSLIMGVTDTQYF.

J is TRBJ1-4 and V is TRBV15; D perhaps matches TRBD1 (5 bases). This CDR3 comprises 14 residues. Germline values: CDR1 LNHNV, CDR2 YYDKDF (reference sequence). The V end was cut by 1 base, the J end by 7 bases, with 10 bases between. CDR3 DNA sequence: TGTGCCACCAGCAGAGGACAGCAGTTTGAAAAACTGTTTTTT. This sequence encodes CATSRGQQFEKLFF.

The chain couples TRBV29-1 to TRBJ1-1, with unresolved D. CDR1 is SQVTM and CDR2 is ANQGSEA in the germline V gene. Trimming cost V 4 bases and J 4 bases, with 13 bases left between them. This CDR3 comprises 13 residues. The CDR3 reads CSVGDGEGTEAFF. The CDR3 DNA reads TGCAGCGTTGGTGACGGGGAGGGCACTGAAGCTTTCTTT.

This chain uses TRBV14 with TRBJ2-3, with TRBD2 matching over 9 bases. Trimming cost V 4 bases and J 4 bases; bases outside gene matches: 9. The CDR3 has 16 amino acids. Germline V gene lookup returns CDR1 SGHDN and CDR2 FVKESK. This CDR3 reads CASSRRTSGHPDTQYF. The CDR3 DNA follows: TGTGCCAGCAGCCGCCGCACTAGCGGGCACCCAGATACGCAGTATTTT.

This chain joins TRBV2 and TRBJ2-7; 7 bases agree with TRBD2. The V segment lost 3 bases and the J segment 4 bases; nucleotides outside the gene matches: 0. In germline, CDR1 is SNHLY, CDR2 FYNNEI. This CDR3 has 12 amino acids. The chain's CDR3 is CASSEGGYEQYF. CDR3 DNA: TGTGCCAGCAGTGAGGGAGGGTACGAGCAGTACTTC.